This T cell receptor beta chain was obtained from a study of blood T cell repertoires in COVID-19. Study information: The study drew acute and convalescent COVID-19 samples from the United States, Italy and Spain. In each case, the material was cDNA or gDNA derived from T cells, B-cell-depleted T cells, or PBMCs.

V dropped 6 bases and J dropped 8 bases, with 13 bases sitting between them. The CDR3 sequence is 13 residues long. CDR1 is MNHNY and CDR2 is SVGAGI in the germline V gene (reference sequence). Authors' analysis steps: Estimation of nucleated cell counts relied on the amplification of reference gene primers. Profiled with immunoSEQ multiplex PCR; TCRdb holds only in-frame clones, not every one. V and J calls and clone size are those listed in that table; D and trimming were worked out from the DNA. The sample contains about 39,000 clones, approximately 78% of which appear only once. This chain links TRBV6-6 with TRBJ2-2; the D gene is possibly TRBD2 (5 bases). The sequencing input was peripheral blood. The receptor comes from a man aged 60 to 69 in a cohort sampled during active COVID-19. The CDR3 reads CASSPGESGELFF. The CDR3 DNA is TGTGCCAGCAGCCCCGGGGAATCAGGGGAGCTGTTTTTT.